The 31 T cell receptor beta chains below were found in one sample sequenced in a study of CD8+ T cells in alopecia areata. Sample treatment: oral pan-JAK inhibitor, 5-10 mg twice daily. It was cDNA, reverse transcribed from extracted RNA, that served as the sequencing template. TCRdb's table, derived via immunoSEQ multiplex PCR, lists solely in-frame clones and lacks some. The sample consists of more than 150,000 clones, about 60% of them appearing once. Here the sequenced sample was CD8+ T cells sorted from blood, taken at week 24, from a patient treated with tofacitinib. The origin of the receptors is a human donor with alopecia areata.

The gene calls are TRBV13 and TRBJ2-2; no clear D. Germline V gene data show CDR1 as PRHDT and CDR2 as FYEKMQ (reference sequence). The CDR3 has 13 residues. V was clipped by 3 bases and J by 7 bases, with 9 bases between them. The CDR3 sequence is CASSFGVGGELFF. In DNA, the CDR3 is TGTGCCAGCAGCTTCGGAGTGGGCGGGGAGCTGTTTTTT.

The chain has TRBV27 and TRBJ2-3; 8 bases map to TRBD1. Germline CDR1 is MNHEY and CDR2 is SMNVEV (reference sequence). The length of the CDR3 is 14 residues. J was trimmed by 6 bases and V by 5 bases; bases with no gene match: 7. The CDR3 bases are TGTGCCAGCAGTACTGGACAGGGTGTGGATACGCAGTATTTT. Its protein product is CASSTGQGVDTQYF.

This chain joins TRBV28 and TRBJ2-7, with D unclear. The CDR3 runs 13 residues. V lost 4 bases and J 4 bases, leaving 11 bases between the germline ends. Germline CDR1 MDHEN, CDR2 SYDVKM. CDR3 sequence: CASSYSNLYEQYF. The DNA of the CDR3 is TGTGCCAGCAGTTACTCGAATCTATACGAGCAGTACTTC.

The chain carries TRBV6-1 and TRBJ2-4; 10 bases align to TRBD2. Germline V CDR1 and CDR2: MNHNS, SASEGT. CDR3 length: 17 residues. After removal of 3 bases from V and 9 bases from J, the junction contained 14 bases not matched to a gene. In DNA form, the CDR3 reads TGTGCCAGCAGTGATCAAAGAGCGGGGGGGCTCGGAATCATTCAGTACTTC. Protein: CASSDQRAGGLGIIQYF.

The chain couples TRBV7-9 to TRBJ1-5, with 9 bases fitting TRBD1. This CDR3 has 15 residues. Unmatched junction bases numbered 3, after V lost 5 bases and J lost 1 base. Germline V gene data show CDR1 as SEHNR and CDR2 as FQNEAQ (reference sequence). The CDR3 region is CASSTDRGSNQPQHF. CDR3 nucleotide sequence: TGTGCCAGCAGCACGGACAGGGGCAGCAATCAGCCCCAGCATTTT.

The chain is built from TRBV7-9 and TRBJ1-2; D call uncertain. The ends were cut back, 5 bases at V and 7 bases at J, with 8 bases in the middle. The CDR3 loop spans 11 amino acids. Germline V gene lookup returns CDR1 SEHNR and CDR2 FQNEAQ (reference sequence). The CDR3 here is CASSDDRGYTF. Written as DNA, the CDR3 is TGTGCCAGCAGCGACGACCGTGGCTACACCTTC.

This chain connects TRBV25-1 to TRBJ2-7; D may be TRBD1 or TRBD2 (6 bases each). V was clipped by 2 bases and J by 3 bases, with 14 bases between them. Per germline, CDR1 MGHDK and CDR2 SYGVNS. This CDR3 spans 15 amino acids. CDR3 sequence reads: CASSEGGTPIYEQYF. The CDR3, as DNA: TGTGCCAGCAGTGAAGGGGGGACACCTATCTACGAGCAGTACTTC.

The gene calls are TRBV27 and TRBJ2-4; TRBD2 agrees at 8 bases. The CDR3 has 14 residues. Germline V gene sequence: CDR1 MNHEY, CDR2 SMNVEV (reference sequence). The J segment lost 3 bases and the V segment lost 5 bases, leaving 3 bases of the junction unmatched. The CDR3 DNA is TGTGCCAGCAGTCCCCTAGCGGGCAAAAACATTCAGTACTTC. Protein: CASSPLAGKNIQYF.

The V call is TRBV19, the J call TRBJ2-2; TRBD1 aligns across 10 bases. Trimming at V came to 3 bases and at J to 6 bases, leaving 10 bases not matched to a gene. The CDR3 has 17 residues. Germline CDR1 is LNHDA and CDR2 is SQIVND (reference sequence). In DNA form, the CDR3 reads TGTGCCAGTAGTATCCCCACCGGGACAGGGGTCCCCGGGGAGCTGTTTTTT. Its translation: CASSIPTGTGVPGELFF.

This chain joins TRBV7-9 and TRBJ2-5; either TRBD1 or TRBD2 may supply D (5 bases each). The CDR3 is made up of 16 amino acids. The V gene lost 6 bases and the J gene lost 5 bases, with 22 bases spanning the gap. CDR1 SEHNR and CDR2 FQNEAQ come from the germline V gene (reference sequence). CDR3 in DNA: TGTGCCAGCAGTTCAGCAGGGAGCGGTGTCAGGGAGACCCAGTACTTC. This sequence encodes CASSSAGSGVRETQYF.

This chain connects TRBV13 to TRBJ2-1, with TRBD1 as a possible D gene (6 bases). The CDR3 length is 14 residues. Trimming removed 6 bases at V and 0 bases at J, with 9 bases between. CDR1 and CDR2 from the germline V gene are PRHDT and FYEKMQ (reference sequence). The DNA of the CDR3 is TGTGCCAGCAGTAGGGGGAACTCCTACAATGAGCAGTTCTTC. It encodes CASSRGNSYNEQFF.

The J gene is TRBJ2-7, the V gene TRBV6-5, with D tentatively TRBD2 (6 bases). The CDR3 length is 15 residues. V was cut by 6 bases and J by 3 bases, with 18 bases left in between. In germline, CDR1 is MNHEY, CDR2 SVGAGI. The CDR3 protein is CASSGGTALYYEQYF. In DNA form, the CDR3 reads TGTGCCAGCAGCGGTGGGACTGCCCTTTACTACGAGCAGTACTTC.

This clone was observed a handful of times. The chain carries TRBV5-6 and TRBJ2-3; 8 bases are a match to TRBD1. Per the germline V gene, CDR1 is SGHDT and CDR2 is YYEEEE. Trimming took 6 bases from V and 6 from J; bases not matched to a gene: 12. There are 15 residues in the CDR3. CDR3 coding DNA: TGTGCCAGCATCCTCAGGACAGGGCTAGCGGATACGCAGTATTTT. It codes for CASILRTGLADTQYF. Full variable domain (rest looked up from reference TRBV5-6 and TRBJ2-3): DAGVTQSPTHLIKTRGQQVTLRCSPKSGHDTVSWYQQALGQGPQFIFQYYEEEERQRGNFPDRFSGHQFPNYSSELNVNALLLGDSALYLCASILRTGLADTQYFGPGTRLTVL.

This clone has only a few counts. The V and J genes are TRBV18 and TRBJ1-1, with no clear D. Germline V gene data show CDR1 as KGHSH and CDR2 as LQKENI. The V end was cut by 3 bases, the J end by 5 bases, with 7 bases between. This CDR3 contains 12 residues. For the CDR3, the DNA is TGTGCCAGCTCACCGCTGGGAACTGAAGCTTTCTTT. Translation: CASSPLGTEAFF.

CDR3 sequence (DNA): TGTGCCAGCAGCTTGGGACAGGCCAAAAACATTCAGTACTTC. This encodes CASSLGQAKNIQYF. This rearrangement joins TRBV5-6 to TRBJ2-4; a possible D gene is TRBD1 (5 bases). V was pared by 0 bases and J by 1 base, with 5 bases between. This CDR3 contains 14 residues. The germline V gene encodes CDR1 SGHDT and CDR2 YYEEEE. The complete variable domain, with remaining parts taken from reference TRBV5-6 and TRBJ2-4, reads DAGVTQSPTHLIKTRGQQVTLRCSPKSGHDTVSWYQQALGQGPQFIFQYYEEEERQRGNFPDRFSGHQFPNYSSELNVNALLLGDSALYLCASSLGQAKNIQYFGAGTRLSVL.

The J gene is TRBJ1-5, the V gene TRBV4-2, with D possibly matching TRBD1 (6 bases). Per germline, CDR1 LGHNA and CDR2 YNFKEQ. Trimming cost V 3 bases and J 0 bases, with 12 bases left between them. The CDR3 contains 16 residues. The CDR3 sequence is CASSQDWTVSNQPQHF. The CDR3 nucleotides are TGTGCCAGCAGCCAGGATTGGACAGTTAGCAATCAGCCCCAGCATTTT.

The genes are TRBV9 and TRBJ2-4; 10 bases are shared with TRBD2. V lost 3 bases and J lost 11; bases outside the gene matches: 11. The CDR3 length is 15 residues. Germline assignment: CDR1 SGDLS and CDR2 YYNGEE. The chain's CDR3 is CASSGLAGGQKVQYF. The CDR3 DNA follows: TGTGCCAGCAGCGGGTTAGCGGGGGGCCAAAAGGTTCAGTACTTC. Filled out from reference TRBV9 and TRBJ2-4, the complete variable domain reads DSGVTQTPKHLITATGQRVTLRCSPRSGDLSVYWYQQSLDQGLQFLIQYYNGEERAKGNILERFSAQQFPDLHSELNLSSLELGDSALYFCASSGLAGGQKVQYFGAGTRLSVL.

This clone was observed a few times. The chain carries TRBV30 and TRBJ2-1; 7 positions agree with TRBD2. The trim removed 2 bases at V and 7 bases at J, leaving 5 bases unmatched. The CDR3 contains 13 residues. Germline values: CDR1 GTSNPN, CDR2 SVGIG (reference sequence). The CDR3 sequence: CAWSRGGGNEQFF. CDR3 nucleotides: TGTGCCTGGAGTCGCGGGGGAGGGAATGAGCAGTTCTTC.

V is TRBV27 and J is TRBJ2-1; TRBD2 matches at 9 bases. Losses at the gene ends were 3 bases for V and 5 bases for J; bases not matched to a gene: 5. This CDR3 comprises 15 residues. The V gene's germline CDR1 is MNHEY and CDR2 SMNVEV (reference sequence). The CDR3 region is CASSLGRGGHNEQFF. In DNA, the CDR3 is TGTGCCAGCAGTTTGGGGCGGGGGGGCCACAATGAGCAGTTCTTC.

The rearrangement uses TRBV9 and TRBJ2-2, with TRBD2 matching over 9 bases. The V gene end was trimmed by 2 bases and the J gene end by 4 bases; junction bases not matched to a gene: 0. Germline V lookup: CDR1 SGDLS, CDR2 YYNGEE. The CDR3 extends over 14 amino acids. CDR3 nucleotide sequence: TGTGCCAGCAGCGTGCGGGGGGGCACCGGGGAGCTGTTTTTT. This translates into CASSVRGGTGELFF. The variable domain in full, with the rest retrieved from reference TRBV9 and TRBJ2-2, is DSGVTQTPKHLITATGQRVTLRCSPRSGDLSVYWYQQSLDQGLQFLIQYYNGEERAKGNILERFSAQQFPDLHSELNLSSLELGDSALYFCASSVRGGTGELFFGEGSRLTVL.

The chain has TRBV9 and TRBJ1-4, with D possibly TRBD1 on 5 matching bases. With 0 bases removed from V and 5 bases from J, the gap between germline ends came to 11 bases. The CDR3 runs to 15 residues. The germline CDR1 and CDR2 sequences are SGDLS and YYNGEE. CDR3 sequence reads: CASSVVTGGNEKLFF. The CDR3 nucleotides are TGTGCCAGCAGCGTAGTCACAGGAGGCAATGAAAAACTGTTTTTT.

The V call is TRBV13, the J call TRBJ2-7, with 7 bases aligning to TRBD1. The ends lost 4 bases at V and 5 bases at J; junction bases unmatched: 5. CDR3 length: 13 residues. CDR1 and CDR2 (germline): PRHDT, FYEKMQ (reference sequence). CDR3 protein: CASSSQGSHEQYF. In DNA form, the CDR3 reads TGTGCCAGCAGCTCACAGGGGTCCCACGAGCAGTACTTC.

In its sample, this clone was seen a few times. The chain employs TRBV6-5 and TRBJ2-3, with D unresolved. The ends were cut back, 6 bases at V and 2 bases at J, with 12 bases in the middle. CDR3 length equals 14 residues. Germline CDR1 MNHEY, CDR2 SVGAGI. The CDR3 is CASSSGGHTDTQYF. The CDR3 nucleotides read TGTGCCAGCAGCTCTGGCGGTCACACAGATACGCAGTATTTT.

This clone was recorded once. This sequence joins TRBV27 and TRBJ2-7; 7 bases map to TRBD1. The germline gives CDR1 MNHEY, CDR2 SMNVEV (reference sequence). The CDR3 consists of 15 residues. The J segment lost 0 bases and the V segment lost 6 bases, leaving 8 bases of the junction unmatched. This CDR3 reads CASSQQGFGSYEQYF. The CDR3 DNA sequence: TGTGCCAGCAGCCAACAGGGGTTTGGCTCCTACGAGCAGTACTTC.

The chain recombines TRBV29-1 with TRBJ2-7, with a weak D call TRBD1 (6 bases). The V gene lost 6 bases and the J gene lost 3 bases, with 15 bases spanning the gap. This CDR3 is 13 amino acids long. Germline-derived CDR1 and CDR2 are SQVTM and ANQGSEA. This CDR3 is CSVAPRDNYEQYF. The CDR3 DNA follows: TGCAGCGTCGCCCCCAGGGACAACTACGAGCAGTACTTC.

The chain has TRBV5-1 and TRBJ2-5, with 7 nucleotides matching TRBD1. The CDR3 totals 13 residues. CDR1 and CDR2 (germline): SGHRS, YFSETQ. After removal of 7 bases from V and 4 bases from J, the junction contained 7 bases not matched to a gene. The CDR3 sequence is CASLGAGGETQYF. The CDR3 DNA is TGCGCCAGCCTGGGGGCAGGGGGAGAGACCCAGTACTTC.

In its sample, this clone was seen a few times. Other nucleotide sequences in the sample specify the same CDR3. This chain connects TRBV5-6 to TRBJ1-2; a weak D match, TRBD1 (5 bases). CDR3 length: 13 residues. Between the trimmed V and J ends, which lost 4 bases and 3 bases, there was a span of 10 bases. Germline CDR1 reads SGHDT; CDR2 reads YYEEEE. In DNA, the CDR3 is TGTGCCAGCAGCCTAGGACAAGACTATGGCTACACCTTC. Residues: CASSLGQDYGYTF.

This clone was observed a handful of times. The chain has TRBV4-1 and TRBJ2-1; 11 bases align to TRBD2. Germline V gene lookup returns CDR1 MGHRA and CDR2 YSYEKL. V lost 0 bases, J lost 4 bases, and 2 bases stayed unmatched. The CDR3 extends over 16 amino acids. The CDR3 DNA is TGCGCCAGCAGCCAAGAGGTAGCGGGGGGGTACAATGAGCAGTTCTTC. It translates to CASSQEVAGGYNEQFF.

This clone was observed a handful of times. The CDR3 DNA sequence: TGTGCCTGGAGTGATGGTTCAGATACGCAGTATTTT. This translates into CAWSDGSDTQYF. This chain joins TRBV30 and TRBJ2-3, with D uncertain. Germline V gene data show CDR1 as GTSNPN and CDR2 as SVGIG (reference sequence). The CDR3 has 12 amino acids. V lost 1 base and J 4 bases, leaving 6 bases between the germline ends.

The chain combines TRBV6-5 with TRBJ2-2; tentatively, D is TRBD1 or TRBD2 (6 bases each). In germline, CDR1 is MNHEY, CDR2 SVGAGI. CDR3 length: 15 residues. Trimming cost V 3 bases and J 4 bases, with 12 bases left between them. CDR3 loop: CASSYEGGSTGELFF. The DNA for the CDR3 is TGTGCCAGCAGTTATGAGGGGGGCTCCACCGGGGAGCTGTTTTTT.

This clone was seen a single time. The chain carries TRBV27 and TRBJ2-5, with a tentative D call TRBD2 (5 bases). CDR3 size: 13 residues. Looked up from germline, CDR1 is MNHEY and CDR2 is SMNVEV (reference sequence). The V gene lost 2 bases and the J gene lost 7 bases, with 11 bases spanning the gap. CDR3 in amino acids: CASSLGERRTQYF. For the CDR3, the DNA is TGTGCCAGCAGTTTAGGGGAGCGTAGGACCCAGTACTTC.